This T cell receptor (beta chain) stems from a study of T cells expressing NK-cell markers. Study information: Among eight sequenced donors, seven carried HCMV seropositivity while one was seronegative. Broader study findings: The CD3+CD56-NKG2C+ fraction of several donors was also led by these clonotypes.

The CDR3 is made up of 16 amino acids. For this clonotype: Its antigen is unidentified.

TCRdb re-called the 5' RACE reads and shows each CDR3 protein once, DNA omitted. The sample table includes almost 450,000 distinct CDR3 sequences. This chain joins TRBV12-3 or TRBV12-4 and TRBJ2-1; TCRdb's D gene call, TRBD1, goes unchecked for lack of DNA. Specimen: blood T cells: a sorted CD56 or NKG2C T cell subset, CD4+ or CD8+ T cells, or bulk PBMC T cells (not recorded which). The sequence derives from a woman aged 18 to 69 in good health. The CDR3 reads CASAPGDRALNNEQFF.